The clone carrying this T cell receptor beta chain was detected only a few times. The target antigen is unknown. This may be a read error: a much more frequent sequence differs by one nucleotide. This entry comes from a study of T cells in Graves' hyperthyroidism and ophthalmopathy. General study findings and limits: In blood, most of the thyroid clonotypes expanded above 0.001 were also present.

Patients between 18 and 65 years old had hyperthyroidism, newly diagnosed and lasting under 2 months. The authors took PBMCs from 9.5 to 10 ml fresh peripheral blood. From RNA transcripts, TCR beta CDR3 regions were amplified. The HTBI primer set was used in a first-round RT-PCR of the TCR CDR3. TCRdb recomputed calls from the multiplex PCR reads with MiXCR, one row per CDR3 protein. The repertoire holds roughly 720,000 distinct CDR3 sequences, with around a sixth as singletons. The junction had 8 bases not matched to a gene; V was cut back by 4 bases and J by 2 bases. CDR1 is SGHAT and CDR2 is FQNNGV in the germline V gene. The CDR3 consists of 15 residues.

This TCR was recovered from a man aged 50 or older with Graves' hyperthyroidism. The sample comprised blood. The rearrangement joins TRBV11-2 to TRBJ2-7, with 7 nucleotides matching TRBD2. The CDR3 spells CASSSTSEKTYEQYF. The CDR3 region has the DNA TGTGCCAGCAGCTCCACTAGCGAGAAAACCTACGAGCAGTACTTC.